Listed here is a single T cell receptor beta chain. Its antigen is as yet unknown. Reverse transcription of all isolated RNA meant that expressed TCRB transcripts were sequenced. Naive, central memory and regulatory T cell samples averaged about 4 million immunoSEQ reads each. Clones were read by immunoSEQ multiplex PCR, and TCRdb kept only the in-frame ones, dropping some. The sample has hundreds of thousands of clones; roughly 16% are singletons. The V gene's germline CDR1 is SGHVS and CDR2 FNYEAQ. V lost 2 bases and J 2 bases, leaving 14 bases between the germline ends. The CDR3 loop spans 16 amino acids. This sample is part of a study of beta chain features in type 1 diabetes. Whole-study results and caveats: When VDJ junctions were examined, type 1 diabetes patients showed fewer insertions and more deletions. Cells carrying high TCR expression could end up over-represented when cDNA is sequenced.

Sort purity for all populations was recorded as exceeding 98%. The V gene is TRBV7-6, the J gene TRBJ2-3; D may be TRBD1 (5 bases). This TCR was sampled from a woman under 30 in good health. Source material: naive CD4+ T cells from blood. The chain's CDR3 is CASSLQGPPNTDTQYF. The CDR3 bases are TGTGCCAGCAGCTTACAGGGCCCGCCTAACACAGATACGCAGTATTTT.